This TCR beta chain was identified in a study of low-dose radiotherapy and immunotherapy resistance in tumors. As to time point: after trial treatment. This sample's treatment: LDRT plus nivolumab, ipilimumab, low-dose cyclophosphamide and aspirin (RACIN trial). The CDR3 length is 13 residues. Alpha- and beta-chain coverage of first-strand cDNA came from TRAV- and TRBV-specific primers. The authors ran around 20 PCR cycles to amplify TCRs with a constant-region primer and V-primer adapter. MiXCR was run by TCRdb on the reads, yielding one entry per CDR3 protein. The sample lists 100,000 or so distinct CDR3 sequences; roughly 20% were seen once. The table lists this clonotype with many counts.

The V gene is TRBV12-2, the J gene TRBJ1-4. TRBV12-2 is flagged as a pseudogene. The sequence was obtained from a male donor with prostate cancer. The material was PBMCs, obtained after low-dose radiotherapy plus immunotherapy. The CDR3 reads CASRLVSEEKLFF. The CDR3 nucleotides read TGTGCAAGTCGCTTAGTATCGGAAGAAAAACTGTTTTTT.